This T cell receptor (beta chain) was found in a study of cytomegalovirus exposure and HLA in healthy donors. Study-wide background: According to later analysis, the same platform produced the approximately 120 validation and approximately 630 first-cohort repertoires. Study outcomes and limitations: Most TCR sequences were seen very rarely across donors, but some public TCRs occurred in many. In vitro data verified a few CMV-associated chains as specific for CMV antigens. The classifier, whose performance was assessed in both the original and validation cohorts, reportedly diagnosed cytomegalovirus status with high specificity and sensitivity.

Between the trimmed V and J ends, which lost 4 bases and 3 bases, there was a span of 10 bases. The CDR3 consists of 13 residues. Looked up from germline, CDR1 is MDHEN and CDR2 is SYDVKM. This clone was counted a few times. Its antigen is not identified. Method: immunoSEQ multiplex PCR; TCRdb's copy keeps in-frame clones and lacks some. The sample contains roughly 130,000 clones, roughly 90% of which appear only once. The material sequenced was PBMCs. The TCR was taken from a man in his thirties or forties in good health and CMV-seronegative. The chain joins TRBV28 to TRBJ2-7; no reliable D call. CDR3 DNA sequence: TGTGCCAGCAGTTCCCGAACATTCTACGAGCAGTACTTC. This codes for CASSSRTFYEQYF.